This T cell receptor beta chain was identified during a study of T-cell reconstitution after alpha-beta-depleted transplantation in children. Overall study findings and caveats: Some patients' high day-60 TCRbeta diversity was attributed to recipient cells surviving conditioning. Reportedly, only several hundred clones from non-depleted graft cells drove alpha-beta T-cell counts at about two months. T cells produced anew were the main source of T-cell counts and diversity one year after transplant.

V lost 5 bases and J 5 bases, leaving 18 bases between the germline ends. Germline V gives CDR1 MNHEY, CDR2 SVGAGI. The CDR3 has 15 residues. About this clonotype itself: The antigen remains undetermined.

As it was prepared, the TCRbeta library received unique molecular identifiers. TCRdb used MiXCR to reprocess the PCR reads, holding one entry per CDR3 protein. The sample lists roughly 110,000 distinct CDR3 sequences, about 9.4% occurring once. The clonotype was recovered from a boy aged 2 to 10 with acute lymphoblastic leukemia, due to receive a stem cell transplant. Specimen: PBMCs, collected before TCRalphabeta/CD19-depleted stem cell transplant. The chain is built from TRBV6-5 and TRBJ1-1, with D unresolved. DNA for the CDR3: TGTGCCAGCAGTCCCCCACTAAGGCGGGTGACTGAAGCTTTCTTT. Translated: CASSPPLRRVTEAFF.